These T cell receptor beta chains were read from a single sample in a study of cytomegalovirus exposure and HLA in healthy donors. Profiled with immunoSEQ multiplex PCR; TCRdb holds only in-frame clones, not every one. The profile shows 200,000 or so clones, approximately 81% of them singletons. The specimen was PBMCs. Receptors originate from a boy between 5 and 17 years old in good health and CMV-seronegative. Both conserved end residues are part of each CDR3.

V,CDR3
TRBV7-6,CASSPNVAGVTGELFF
TRBV6-6,CASSLAGTGATEAFF
TRBV6-5,CASSYHRGNTEAFF
TRBV4-2,CASSQDMGPTETQYF
TRBV19,CASSSTGNPEAFF
TRBV19,CASSMSFGELFF
TRBV6-6,CASRSTGSTDTQYF
TRBV15,CATSPGGQPQHF
TRBV9,CASSARTSGGSGELFF
TRBV19,CASSRYRGNTEAFF
TRBV4-2,CASSQEDYPPYEQYF
TRBV5-4,CASSPRVLNTEAFF
TRBV7-9,CASSWAGLSSGNTIYF
TRBV9,CASSVSGLTDTQYF
TRBV7-9,CASSLQGAGTEAFF
TRBV7-9,CASSERTAGLGNTEAFF
TRBV18,CASSPGRVMNTEAFF